These 27 T cell receptor beta chains were sequenced from one sample in a study of cytotoxic CD8 clonotypes in ibrutinib-treated CLL. The assay was immunoSEQ multiplex PCR, and TCRdb's table has in-frame clones only and misses some. The sample holds more than 30,000 clones, 69% seen once. Source: PBMCs, taken before ibrutinib treatment. The source is a human donor with chronic lymphocytic leukemia.

This clone was recorded a few times. The chain uses TRBV19 and TRBJ2-3; D gene ambiguous. V lost 3 bases to trimming and J lost 2 bases, with 9 bases between them. The CDR3 consists of 14 residues. Germline loops: CDR1 LNHDA, CDR2 SQIVND (reference sequence). CDR3 nucleotides: TGTGCCAGTAGTATCTGGGGTTACACAGATACGCAGTATTTT. Its protein is CASSIWGYTDTQYF.

This clone appeared a few times. The J gene is TRBJ2-7, the V gene TRBV7-2, with TRBD2 as a possible D gene (6 bases). V was trimmed by 3 bases and J by 2 bases, leaving 11 bases between them. CDR1 is SGHTA, CDR2 FQGNSA, per germline. This CDR3 region has 14 residues. The CDR3 bases are TGTGCCAGCAGCTTCTTGGCGGGGACCTACGAGCAGTACTTC. It yields the protein CASSFLAGTYEQYF.

This chain links TRBV27 with TRBJ2-3; either TRBD1 or TRBD2 may supply D (5 bases each). The V gene's germline CDR1 is MNHEY and CDR2 SMNVEV (reference sequence). There are 14 residues in the CDR3. Trimming removed 8 bases at V and 0 bases at J, with 12 bases between. DNA of the CDR3: TGTGCCAGCGCCTCCGGGGCAAGCACAGATACGCAGTATTTT. Protein sequence: CASASGASTDTQYF.

The V call is TRBV6-5, the J call TRBJ2-3; D unresolved. V lost 5 bases, J lost 7 bases, and 10 bases lay in between. Germline CDR1 and CDR2: MNHEY and SVGAGI. CDR3 length: 12 residues. The CDR3 loop is CASSGPGYTQYF. CDR3 nucleotide sequence: TGTGCCAGCAGTGGACCGGGTTATACGCAGTATTTT.

The chain has TRBV28 and TRBJ1-1; no definite D call. Germline CDR1 is MDHEN and CDR2 is SYDVKM. The V end lost 6 bases, the J end lost 1 base, and 15 bases lay between the germline ends. The length of the CDR3 is 15 residues. The CDR3 spells CASRTLGPKNTEAFF. In DNA, the CDR3 is TGTGCCAGCAGAACCCTAGGGCCAAAGAACACTGAAGCTTTCTTT.

V usage is TRBV5-4 and J usage is TRBJ1-4, with D possibly TRBD1 on 6 matching bases. Germline assignment: CDR1 SGHNT and CDR2 YYREEE (reference sequence). The CDR3 spans 15 residues. V was cut by 0 bases and J by 3 bases, with 9 bases left in between. The CDR3: CASSLDGGPNEKLFF. For the CDR3, the DNA is TGTGCCAGCAGCTTGGACGGGGGGCCTAATGAAAAACTGTTTTTT.

J is TRBJ2-1 and V is TRBV27, with a tentative D call TRBD2 (6 bases). V was cut by 2 bases and J by 12 bases, with 8 bases left in between. The CDR3 contains 11 residues. Germline CDR1 and CDR2: MNHEY and SMNVEV (reference sequence). CDR3 bases: TGTGCCAGCAGTTTAGGGGGGAGGCAGTTCTTC. Amino acid sequence: CASSLGGRQFF.

V gene TRBV12-5 combines with J gene TRBJ2-5, with D tentatively TRBD1 (5 bases). CDR1 is LGHNT, CDR2 FRNRAP, per germline. Trimming took off 4 bases at V and 0 bases at J, with 6 bases between the two ends. The CDR3 runs to 13 residues. This CDR3 is CASGSGYQETQYF. CDR3 DNA: TGTGCTAGTGGTTCAGGGTACCAAGAGACCCAGTACTTC. The variable domain in full, with the rest retrieved from reference TRBV12-5 and TRBJ2-5, is DARVTQTPRHKVTEMGQEVTMRCQPILGHNTVFWYRQTMMQGLELLAYFRNRAPLDDSGMPKDRFSAEMPDATLATLKIQPSEPRDSAVYFCASGSGYQETQYFGPGTRLLVL.

This chain links TRBV6-1 with TRBJ1-5; the match to TRBD1 covers 7 bases. This CDR3 comprises 15 residues. Germline CDR1 is MNHNS and CDR2 is SASEGT. The ends lost 1 base at V and 7 bases at J; junction bases unmatched: 7. DNA of the CDR3: TGTGCCAGCAGTGAAGTACAACAGGGGTCCCAGCCCCAGCATTTT. Translating it yields CASSEVQQGSQPQHF.

CDR3 DNA: TGTGCCTGGAGGGACTGGGGTTACGGCGAAGAGACCCAGTACTTC. Protein: CAWRDWGYGEETQYF. The rearrangement joins TRBV30 to TRBJ2-5; the D gene is possibly TRBD2 (5 bases). CDR3 length: 15 amino acids. V lost 3 bases to trimming and J lost 3 bases, with 17 bases between them. The germline V gene has CDR1 GTSNPN and CDR2 SVGIG (reference sequence).

The chain combines TRBV4-2 with TRBJ1-1; a possible D gene is TRBD1 (5 bases). This CDR3 is 15 amino acids long. Trimming took off 4 bases at V and 1 base at J, with 13 bases between the two ends. CDR1 is LGHNA and CDR2 is YNFKEQ in the germline V gene. CDR3 bases: TGTGCCAGCAGCCTACGCCGGGACGCGAACACTGAAGCTTTCTTT. As protein: CASSLRRDANTEAFF.

The chain has TRBV6-1 and TRBJ2-7, with TRBD1 identical over 7 bases. V dropped 4 bases and J dropped 2; count of bases not matched to a gene: 5. The germline CDR1 and CDR2 sequences are MNHNS and SASEGT. The CDR3 is 14 residues long. This CDR3 is CASSVTGDPYEQYF. Written as DNA, the CDR3 is TGTGCCAGCAGTGTCACAGGGGACCCCTACGAGCAGTACTTC.

This clone came up once. The rearrangement links TRBV29-1 to TRBJ2-7, with unresolved D. The V end lost 4 bases, the J end lost 1 base, and 8 bases lay between the germline ends. Germline values: CDR1 SQVTM, CDR2 ANQGSEA. This CDR3 is built from 12 residues. The CDR3 region is CSVGARSYEQYF. The CDR3 coding sequence is TGCAGCGTTGGGGCTAGATCCTACGAGCAGTACTTC.

CDR3 amino acids: CASSPYAESSYNSPLHF. For the CDR3, the DNA is TGTGCCAGCAGCCCCTACGCAGAGAGCTCCTATAATTCACCCCTCCACTTT. The V call is TRBV9, the J call TRBJ1-6; D call uncertain. The germline V gene encodes CDR1 SGDLS and CDR2 YYNGEE. The CDR3 spans 17 residues. With 4 bases removed from V and 0 bases from J, the gap between germline ends came to 14 bases.

The V and J genes are TRBV4-1 and TRBJ2-7; the match to TRBD1 covers 10 bases. With V trimmed by 1 base and J by 4 bases, 1 base remained unmatched. Germline assignment: CDR1 MGHRA and CDR2 YSYEKL. The CDR3 spans 14 residues. CDR3 loop: CASSQAGQGYEQYF. For the CDR3, the DNA is TGCGCCAGCAGCCAAGCGGGACAGGGGTACGAGCAGTACTTC.

The rearrangement joins TRBV28 to TRBJ2-1; tentative D call: TRBD1 (5 bases). The CDR3 is made up of 12 amino acids. V lost 3 bases to trimming and J lost 7 bases, with 7 bases between them. The germline gives CDR1 MDHEN, CDR2 SYDVKM. The CDR3 DNA is TGTGCCAGCAGTTTTAAGGGGAATGAGCAGTTCTTC. This sequence encodes CASSFKGNEQFF.

This clone was seen only a few times. V gene TRBV5-1 combines with J gene TRBJ2-3, with 9 positions matching TRBD2. From germline, CDR1 is SGHRS and CDR2 YFSETQ. This CDR3 has 17 amino acids. Losses at the gene ends were 2 bases for V and 2 bases for J; bases not matched to a gene: 9. The CDR3: CASSLAGGGPTTDTQYF. For the CDR3, the DNA is TGCGCCAGCAGCTTAGCGGGGGGCGGACCGACCACAGATACGCAGTATTTT.

This clone is a singleton in its sample. V and J are TRBV19 and TRBJ2-2, with TRBD1 matching over 9 bases. This CDR3 contains 16 residues. The V segment lost 7 bases and the J segment 7 bases; nucleotides outside the gene matches: 13. Per germline, CDR1 LNHDA and CDR2 SQIVND (reference sequence). DNA for the CDR3: TGTGCCAGTAAACGGGGACAGGGTCGGGGCGGCGGGGAGCTGTTTTTT. Translating gives CASKRGQGRGGGELFF.

This clone was observed a few times. The J gene is TRBJ1-5, the V gene TRBV28, with a tentative D call TRBD1 (6 bases). Germline loops: CDR1 MDHEN, CDR2 SYDVKM. The V gene lost 3 bases and the J gene lost 2 bases, with 11 bases spanning the gap. The CDR3 is 15 amino acids. The CDR3 bases are TGTGCCAGCAGTTTGGGACAATGGGGCAATCAGCCCCAGCATTTT. This encodes CASSLGQWGNQPQHF. Using reference TRBV28 and TRBJ1-5 for the parts outside the CDR3, the full variable domain is DVKVTQSSRYLVKRTGEKVFLECVQDMDHENMFWYRQDPGLGLRLIYFSYDVKMKEKGDIPEGYSVSREKKERFSLILESASTNQTSMYLCASSLGQWGNQPQHFGDGTRLSIL.

The chain is built from TRBV28 and TRBJ2-5; D remains unclear. The CDR3 loop spans 12 amino acids. The germline V gene encodes CDR1 MDHEN and CDR2 SYDVKM. The V and J ends lost 3 bases and 4 bases respectively, with 6 bases between them. CDR3 nucleotide sequence: TGTGCCAGCAGTTTTGCTGGAGAGACCCAGTACTTC. The encoded protein is CASSFAGETQYF.

The chain couples TRBV11-2 to TRBJ2-3; no reliable D call. V lost 5 bases, J lost 5 bases, and 5 bases lay in between. The CDR3 loop spans 11 amino acids. Germline V lookup: CDR1 SGHAT, CDR2 FQNNGV. CDR3 sequence reads: CASSPLDTQYF. Here the CDR3 DNA reads TGTGCCAGCAGCCCTCTAGATACGCAGTATTTT.

This clone appeared a few times. V gene TRBV6-1 combines with J gene TRBJ1-2; D may be TRBD1 (6 bases). V gave up 8 bases and J gave up 4 bases, with 20 bases separating them. The CDR3 runs 15 residues. Germline lookup yields CDR1 MNHNS and CDR2 SASEGT. The CDR3 sequence: CASSGGGPGGYGYTF. CDR3 coding DNA: TGTGCCAGCTCCGGCGGGGGCCCCGGCGGCTATGGCTACACCTTC.

J is TRBJ2-1 and V is TRBV2; D is unresolved. The CDR3 sequence is 15 residues long. Trimming took off 4 bases at V and 1 base at J, with 11 bases between the two ends. From germline, CDR1 is SNHLY and CDR2 FYNNEI. The CDR3 protein is CASSGQRKSYNEQFF. CDR3 sequence (DNA): TGTGCCAGCAGTGGACAAAGAAAGTCCTACAATGAGCAGTTCTTC.

The gene calls are TRBV27 and TRBJ2-6, with 7 positions matching TRBD2. V was clipped by 3 bases and J by 0 bases; unmatched bases: 5. The CDR3 contains 17 residues. In germline, CDR1 is MNHEY, CDR2 SMNVEV (reference sequence). In nucleotides, the CDR3 is TGTGCCAGCAGTTTTGGCAGGGACTACTCTGGGGCCAACGTCCTGACTTTC. It encodes CASSFGRDYSGANVLTF.

CDR3 in DNA: TGTGCCAGCAGCATGAATCAGGGGGCCAACGTCCTGACTTTC. Its protein is CASSMNQGANVLTF. The V call is TRBV13, the J call TRBJ2-6; D is uncertain. The CDR3 has 14 amino acids. CDR1 and CDR2 (germline): PRHDT, FYEKMQ (reference sequence). Trimming removed 5 bases from V and 4 bases from J, with 9 bases in between.

The chain is built from TRBV30 and TRBJ2-7; TRBD2 matches at 9 bases. CDR1 GTSNPN and CDR2 SVGIG come from the germline V gene (reference sequence). After removal of 3 bases from V and 6 bases from J, the junction contained 21 bases not matched to a gene. This CDR3 has 18 residues. CDR3 amino acids: CAWRELLRGAGGGGEQYF. In nucleotides, the CDR3 is TGTGCCTGGAGGGAGTTATTGCGTGGAGCGGGAGGAGGCGGCGAGCAGTACTTC. The entire variable domain, with the rest obtained from reference TRBV30 and TRBJ2-7, is as follows: SQTIHQWPATLVQPVGSPLSLECTVEGTSNPNLYWYRQAAGRGLQLLFYSVGIGQISSEVPQNLSASRPQDRQFILSSKKLLLSDSGFYLCAWRELLRGAGGGGEQYFGPGTRLTVT.

Only a few counts were recorded for this clone. The genes are TRBV27 and TRBJ2-1, with a tentative D call TRBD1 (5 bases). The germline CDR1 and CDR2 sequences are MNHEY and SMNVEV (reference sequence). With 2 bases removed from V and 5 bases from J, the gap between germline ends came to 13 bases. The CDR3 has 15 amino acids. The CDR3 here is CASSLRQGYDNEQFF. The CDR3 DNA reads as TGTGCCAGCAGTTTAAGGCAGGGTTATGACAATGAGCAGTTCTTC.